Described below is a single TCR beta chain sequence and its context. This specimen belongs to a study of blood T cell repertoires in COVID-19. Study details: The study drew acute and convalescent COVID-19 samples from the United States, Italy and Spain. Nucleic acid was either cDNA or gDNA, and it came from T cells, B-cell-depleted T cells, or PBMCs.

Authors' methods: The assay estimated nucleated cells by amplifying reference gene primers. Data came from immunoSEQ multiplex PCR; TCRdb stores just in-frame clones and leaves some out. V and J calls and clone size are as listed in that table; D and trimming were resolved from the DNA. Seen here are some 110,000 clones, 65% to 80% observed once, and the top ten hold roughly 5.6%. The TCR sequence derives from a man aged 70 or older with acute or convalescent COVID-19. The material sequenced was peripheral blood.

CDR3 residues: CASSFRAGNEQFF. The CDR3 region has the DNA TGTGCCAGCAGTTTTCGGGCGGGCAATGAGCAGTTCTTC. The chain links TRBV12-3 or TRBV12-4 to TRBJ2-1, with a weak D call TRBD2 (5 bases). This CDR3 region has 13 residues. V was cut by 3 bases and J by 6 bases, with 9 bases left in between.